This T cell receptor beta chain derives from a study of shared clonotypes between healthy human individuals. Study observations and caveats: Represented genetic and exposure-history diversity was restricted by having few donors. Sequencing depth was expected to influence donor clonotype sharing. Estimated richness values were generally larger in naive subsets than in memory subsets.

Clones were sequenced by immunoSEQ multiplex PCR, and TCRdb holds only the in-frame ones, with some missing. The sample gives hundreds of thousands of clones, 90% to 97% of which show up once; about 0.054% is in the top ten. The healthy adult donors were HIV-negative and reported no recent acute infections or vaccinations. This CDR3 is built from 14 residues. Germline CDR1 MDHEN, CDR2 SYDVKM. V shed 6 bases and J 4 bases; nucleotides not matched to a gene: 6. This clone has only one observation. Its target is unknown. The chain uses TRBV28 and TRBJ1-2; 9 bases align to TRBD1. The sequence came from a woman between 25 and 40 years old in good health. Specimen: naive CD4+ T cells sorted from blood. Indicated subset: CD45RA+ positively selected. CDR3 coding DNA: TGTGCCAGCAGGGCCTTGGACAGGGGCTATGGCTACACCTTC. Translated: CASRALDRGYGYTF.